This TCR beta chain was observed in a study of CD8 T cells in Susac syndrome. Study-wide background: Intravenous immunoglobulin alone or corticosteroids were being given to patients with Susac syndrome at blood draw, unless they were therapy-naive.

RNA in amounts of roughly 0.45 to 1 ug was reverse transcribed with random hexamers. Each CDR3 protein is one row after TCRdb ran MiXCR on the immunoSEQ multiplex PCR reads. Here the sample spans about 150,000 distinct CDR3 sequences, 90% to 97% being singletons. From blood CD8+ and CD4+ T cells, the TCR beta chain was sequenced. Negative isolation was used for CD8+ and CD4+ T cells, and FACS enrichment was applied to TEMRA cells. The sample taken for sequencing was CD4+ T cells from PBMCs. This receptor was obtained from a human donor with Susac syndrome.

The CDR3 loop reads CASSGRVAVTGETQYF. The CDR3 coding sequence is TGTGCCAGCAGTGGACGGGTAGCGGTGACGGGCGAGACCCAGTACTTC. The gene calls are TRBV12-3 or TRBV12-4 and TRBJ2-5; maybe TRBD2 (6 bases). Between the trimmed V and J ends, which lost 5 bases and 5 bases, there was a span of 21 bases. This CDR3 is 16 amino acids long.